A single T cell receptor beta chain is shown here with its context. Germline values: CDR1 SQVTM, CDR2 ANQGSEA. Trimming took 0 bases from V and 1 from J, leaving 24 bases between them. CDR3 size: 19 residues. This sample stems from a study of PD-L1 blockade in urothelial cancer. Assay: immunoSEQ multiplex PCR; the TCRdb copy retains only in-frame clones and omits some. Here the sample spans about 50,000 clones, 87% being singletons. Regarding time point: pretreatment peripheral blood. The V and J genes are TRBV29-1 and TRBJ2-5, with D perhaps matching TRBD2 (5 bases). The sequence derives from an older woman with urothelial cancer. The source was PBMCs, collected around atezolizumab (anti-PD-L1) treatment. As DNA, the CDR3 is TGCAGCGTTGAAGAAGGAGTTCATAGAGTGCGGGTTACCCAAGAGACCCAGTACTTC. Its translation is CSVEEGVHRVRVTQETQYF.